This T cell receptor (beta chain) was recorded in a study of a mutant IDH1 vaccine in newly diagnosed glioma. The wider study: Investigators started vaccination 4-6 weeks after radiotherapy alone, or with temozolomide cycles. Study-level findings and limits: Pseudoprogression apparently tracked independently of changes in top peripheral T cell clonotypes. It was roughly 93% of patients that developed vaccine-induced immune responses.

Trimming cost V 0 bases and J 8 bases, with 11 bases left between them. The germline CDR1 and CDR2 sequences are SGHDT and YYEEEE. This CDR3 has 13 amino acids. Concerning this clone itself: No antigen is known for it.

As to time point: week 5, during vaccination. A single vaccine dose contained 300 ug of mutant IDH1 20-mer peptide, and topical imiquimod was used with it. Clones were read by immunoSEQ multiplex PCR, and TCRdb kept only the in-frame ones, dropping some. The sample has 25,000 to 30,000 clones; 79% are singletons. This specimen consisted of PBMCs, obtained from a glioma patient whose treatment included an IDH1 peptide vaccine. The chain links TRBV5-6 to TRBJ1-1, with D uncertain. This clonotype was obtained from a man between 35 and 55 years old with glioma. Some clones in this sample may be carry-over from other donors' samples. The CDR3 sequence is CASSLAHLTEAFF. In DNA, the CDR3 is TGTGCCAGCAGCTTGGCGCATTTAACAGAAGCTTTCTTT.